A single sample gave rise to the 30 T cell receptor beta chains below, sequenced in a study of blood T cell repertoires in COVID-19. Sequencing was performed with immunoSEQ multiplex PCR; in TCRdb, only in-frame clones are kept and a portion is missing. The sample includes 100,000 or so clones, 85% to 95% of them seen just once. The sample comprised peripheral blood. These receptors came from a middle-aged man with active COVID-19.

V and J are TRBV5-1 and TRBJ2-5; 7 nucleotides agree with TRBD2. Germline assignment: CDR1 SGHRS and CDR2 YFSETQ. The CDR3 length is 15 residues. V shed 2 bases and J 3 bases; nucleotides not matched to a gene: 7. CDR3 amino acids: CASSLLHRGEETQYF. The CDR3 DNA is TGCGCCAGCAGCTTACTTCATCGGGGGGAAGAGACCCAGTACTTC. Variable domain in full (rest from reference TRBV5-1 and TRBJ2-5): KAGVTQTPRYLIKTRGQQVTLSCSPISGHRSVSWYQQTPGQGLQFLFEYFSETQRNKGNFPGRFSGRQFSNSRSEMNVSTLELGDSALYLCASSLLHRGEETQYFGPGTRLLVL.

The V and J genes are TRBV6-1 and TRBJ2-5; D possibly corresponds to TRBD1 (5 bases). Germline CDR1 MNHNS, CDR2 SASEGT. This CDR3 has 15 amino acids. The V end lost 2 bases, the J end lost 1 base, and 11 bases lay between the germline ends. CDR3 DNA: TGTGCCAGCAGTGAATTGGCAGGGCGCCAAGAGACCCAGTACTTC. Translation: CASSELAGRQETQYF.

The V and J genes are TRBV5-4 and TRBJ2-6, with a weak D call TRBD1 (5 bases). The CDR3 is made up of 14 amino acids. Trimming cost V 9 bases and J 4 bases, with 14 bases left between them. The germline V gene has CDR1 SGHNT and CDR2 YYREEE (reference sequence). As DNA, the CDR3 is TGTGCCATAGGGGATTTAACAGGGGCCAACGTCCTGACTTTC. Translating gives CAIGDLTGANVLTF.

This clone was observed once. The chain uses TRBV7-2 and TRBJ2-5; no clear D. V lost 3 bases and J 1 base, leaving 9 bases between the germline ends. This CDR3 has 14 residues. Germline V lookup: CDR1 SGHTA, CDR2 FQGNSA. CDR3 sequence: CASSLGPIQETQYF. CDR3 sequence (DNA): TGTGCCAGCAGCTTGGGCCCGATCCAAGAGACCCAGTACTTC.

The chain has TRBV24-1 and TRBJ2-2; TRBD2 might be the D (5 bases). From germline, CDR1 is KGHDR and CDR2 SFDVKD. Trimming stripped 5 bases from V and 2 bases from J, with 8 bases between. This CDR3 is 14 amino acids long. The DNA of the CDR3 is TGTGCCACCAGTGGGGAGATCAACACCGGGGAGCTGTTTTTT. This gives the protein CATSGEINTGELFF.

The V and J genes are TRBV6-6 and TRBJ2-7, with D unclear. V was clipped by 2 bases and J by 1 base, with 9 bases between them. This CDR3 comprises 14 residues. Germline-derived CDR1 and CDR2 are MNHNY and SVGAGI (reference sequence). The CDR3 protein is CASSYIAGSYEQYF. CDR3 coding DNA: TGTGCCAGCAGTTACATCGCAGGTTCCTACGAGCAGTACTTC.

This clone was counted a single time. The CDR3 sequence: CAISGQGNTEAFF. CDR3 coding DNA: TGTGCCATCAGTGGACAGGGAAACACTGAAGCTTTCTTT. The V gene is TRBV10-3, the J gene TRBJ1-1; 7 bases agree with TRBD1. Germline V gene sequence: CDR1 ENHRY, CDR2 SYGVKD. CDR3 length: 13 amino acids. The V segment lost 4 bases and the J segment 2 bases; nucleotides outside the gene matches: 1.

V gene TRBV5-4 combines with J gene TRBJ2-3; a possible D gene is TRBD1 (5 bases). The V end was cut by 0 bases, the J end by 2 bases, with 7 bases between. The CDR3 is made up of 14 amino acids. In germline, CDR1 is SGHNT, CDR2 YYREEE (reference sequence). For the CDR3, the DNA is TGTGCCAGCAGCTTGGTGACAGACACAGATACGCAGTATTTT. Protein: CASSLVTDTDTQYF.

V usage is TRBV6-5 and J usage is TRBJ1-6; 8 nucleotides line up with TRBD1. Germline trimming cut 4 bases from V and 10 bases from J; bases unmatched to any gene: 6. Germline-derived CDR1 and CDR2 are MNHEY and SVGAGI. This CDR3 spans 14 amino acids. In nucleotides, the CDR3 is TGTGCCAGCAGTTTTGGACAGGGCCCATCACCCCTCCACTTT. Protein: CASSFGQGPSPLHF.

V gene TRBV28 combines with J gene TRBJ1-5, with D unresolved. This CDR3 is 13 amino acids long. With 7 bases removed from V and 6 bases from J, the gap between germline ends came to 13 bases. Germline lookup yields CDR1 MDHEN and CDR2 SYDVKM. CDR3 nucleotides: TGTGCCAGCATCCCTTCCGTCGGTCAGCCCCAGCATTTT. This translates into CASIPSVGQPQHF.

The chain couples TRBV2 to TRBJ2-3, with TRBD2 matching over 9 bases. Germline loops: CDR1 SNHLY, CDR2 FYNNEI. Trimming took 4 bases from V and 5 from J; bases not matched to a gene: 7. The CDR3 runs to 15 residues. CDR3 sequence reads: CASSVREGGIDTQYF. In DNA form, the CDR3 reads TGTGCCAGCAGTGTGCGGGAGGGAGGCATAGATACGCAGTATTTT.

The chain carries TRBV5-1 and TRBJ2-6; a weak D match, TRBD2 (5 bases). Germline V CDR1 and CDR2: SGHRS, YFSETQ. Trimming removed 1 base from V and 4 bases from J, with 12 bases in between. This CDR3 has 16 amino acids. The CDR3 DNA is TGCGCCAGCAGCTTGATTGCGGGTACCGGGGCCAACGTCCTGACTTTC. Its translation is CASSLIAGTGANVLTF.

The chain recombines TRBV4-2 with TRBJ1-4; a possible D gene is TRBD1 (5 bases). The V end lost 3 bases, the J end lost 4 bases, and 15 bases lay between the germline ends. Looked up from germline, CDR1 is LGHNA and CDR2 is YNFKEQ. The CDR3 totals 16 residues. In nucleotides, the CDR3 is TGTGCCAGCAGCCAGCATCGGGGGTGGGGTAATGAAAAACTGTTTTTT. This encodes CASSQHRGWGNEKLFF.

The chain recombines TRBV12-5 with TRBJ2-2, with 11 bases identical to TRBD1. V trimming: 3 bases; J trimming: 5 bases; junction bases outside the gene matches: 11. Germline-derived CDR1 and CDR2 are LGHNT and FRNRAP. The CDR3 is 18 residues long. The CDR3 DNA is TGTGCTAGTGGTTTTGAAGAGGAGGGGACAGGGGGGACCGGGGAGCTGTTTTTT. Its protein is CASGFEEEGTGGTGELFF.

The rearrangement links TRBV6-5 to TRBJ1-3; 7 bases agree with TRBD1. The V and J ends lost 0 bases and 6 bases, in that order; junction bases with no gene match: 8. CDR3 length: 16 amino acids. The germline CDR1 and CDR2 sequences are MNHEY and SVGAGI. The CDR3 DNA reads as TGTGCCAGCAGTTACTCGAAAGGGACAGCAAAAAACACCATATATTTT. This gives the protein CASSYSKGTAKNTIYF.

The chain joins TRBV18 to TRBJ2-6; 8 bases align to TRBD1. The germline V gene encodes CDR1 KGHSH and CDR2 LQKENI. V lost 2 bases to trimming and J lost 0 bases; unmatched junction nucleotides: 9. CDR3 length equals 19 residues. The CDR3 loop is CASSPGDRRLLSGANVLTF. In DNA form, the CDR3 reads TGTGCCAGCTCACCAGGGGACAGGCGATTACTCTCTGGGGCCAACGTCCTGACTTTC.

This chain links TRBV14 with TRBJ2-3; D perhaps matches TRBD1 (6 bases). CDR1 and CDR2 (germline): SGHDN, FVKESK. V lost 3 bases and J 3 bases, leaving 13 bases between the germline ends. The CDR3 totals 15 residues. In DNA, the CDR3 is TGTGCCAGCAGCCACAAAAACAGGGAAACAGATACGCAGTATTTT. Amino acids: CASSHKNRETDTQYF.

This clone was picked up a small number of times. The V gene is TRBV25-1, the J gene TRBJ2-7; D ambiguous. Germline V gene data show CDR1 as MGHDK and CDR2 as SYGVNS. The CDR3 consists of 13 residues. V shed 4 bases and J shed 6 bases, with 13 bases lying between them. The CDR3 here is CASSVLRSLEQYF. CDR3 DNA: TGTGCCAGCAGTGTCTTGAGGTCTCTCGAGCAGTACTTC.

J is TRBJ2-2 and V is TRBV6-5; TRBD1 matches at 8 bases. Germline values: CDR1 MNHEY, CDR2 SVGAGI. Trimming removed 6 bases from V and 7 bases from J; junction bases left unmatched: 4. The CDR3 spans 13 residues. The chain's CDR3 is CASRTGEVGELFF. CDR3 in DNA: TGTGCCAGCAGGACAGGGGAAGTCGGGGAGCTGTTTTTT.

This chain connects TRBV19 to TRBJ2-5; 7 bases match TRBD1. The CDR3 consists of 13 residues. J lost 4 bases, V lost 6 bases, and 5 bases had no gene match. Germline V gene sequence: CDR1 LNHDA, CDR2 SQIVND (reference sequence). CDR3 amino acids: CASRINRGETQYF. As DNA, the CDR3 is TGTGCCAGTAGAATTAACAGGGGAGAGACCCAGTACTTC.

J is TRBJ2-3 and V is TRBV5-1; the match to TRBD2 covers 8 bases. V trimming: 4 bases; J trimming: 3 bases; junction bases outside the gene matches: 4. The CDR3 totals 14 residues. Looked up from germline, CDR1 is SGHRS and CDR2 is YFSETQ. The CDR3 protein is CASSREGRTDTQYF. CDR3 bases: TGCGCCAGCAGCCGGGAGGGCCGGACAGATACGCAGTATTTT.

This chain uses TRBV5-5 with TRBJ2-3, with no clear D. Trimming removed 3 bases at V and 5 bases at J, with 10 bases between. This CDR3 has 13 amino acids. Germline V gives CDR1 SGHKS, CDR2 YYEKEE (reference sequence). The CDR3 DNA is TGTGCCAGCAGCTCGTACGACTTAGATACGCAGTATTTT. Translation: CASSSYDLDTQYF. Together with reference TRBV5-5 and TRBJ2-3, the CDR3 gives the full variable domain: DAGVTQSPTHLIKTRGQQVTLRCSPISGHKSVSWYQQVLGQGPQFIFQYYEKEERGRGNFPDRFSARQFPNYSSELNVNALLLGDSALYLCASSSYDLDTQYFGPGTRLTVL.

The chain carries TRBV3-1 (or the pseudogene TRBV3-2) and TRBJ2-1; 12 positions match TRBD2. In germline, CDR1 is LGHDT, CDR2 YNNKEL (reference sequence). J gave up 5 bases and V 7 bases, and 12 bases lay outside the gene matches. This CDR3 is built from 17 residues. The CDR3 sequence is CASNAGLAGKEHNEQFF. The CDR3 DNA sequence: TGTGCCAGCAACGCAGGACTAGCGGGAAAGGAACACAATGAGCAGTTCTTC.

V usage is TRBV6-5 and J usage is TRBJ1-1, with D possibly matching TRBD1 (5 bases). Germline CDR1 reads MNHEY; CDR2 reads SVGAGI. Trimming removed 2 bases from V and 4 bases from J, with 11 bases in between. This CDR3 is built from 14 residues. CDR3 region: CASSYQSGGTEAFF. CDR3 coding DNA: TGTGCCAGCAGTTACCAGTCGGGGGGCACTGAAGCTTTCTTT.

The V gene is TRBV7-2, the J gene TRBJ2-7; 8 nucleotides align to TRBD1. Trimming at V came to 3 bases and at J to 0 bases, leaving 7 bases not matched to a gene. Germline V gene data show CDR1 as SGHTA and CDR2 as FQGNSA. The CDR3 is 16 residues long. As DNA, the CDR3 is TGTGCCAGCAGCTTGAACAGGGGGATCGTCTCCTACGAGCAGTACTTC. Its protein is CASSLNRGIVSYEQYF.

This chain links TRBV3-1 (or the pseudogene TRBV3-2) with TRBJ2-7, with D perhaps matching TRBD2 (5 bases). The CDR3 runs 14 residues. Germline V gives CDR1 LGHDT, CDR2 YNNKEL (reference sequence). The ends were cut back, 4 bases at V and 0 bases at J, with 10 bases in the middle. CDR3 amino acids: CASSRGRDSYEQYF. CDR3 DNA: TGTGCCAGCAGCCGCGGCCGGGACTCCTACGAGCAGTACTTC.

The chain links TRBV28 to TRBJ1-4; D is possibly TRBD1 (5 bases). This CDR3 contains 16 residues. Germline values: CDR1 MDHEN, CDR2 SYDVKM. V dropped 2 bases and J dropped 0 bases, with 10 bases sitting between them. Here the CDR3 reads CASSLAGRATNEKLFF. Written as DNA, the CDR3 is TGTGCCAGCAGTTTAGCAGGGAGGGCAACTAATGAAAAACTGTTTTTT. Together with reference TRBV28 and TRBJ1-4, the CDR3 gives the full variable domain: DVKVTQSSRYLVKRTGEKVFLECVQDMDHENMFWYRQDPGLGLRLIYFSYDVKMKEKGDIPEGYSVSREKKERFSLILESASTNQTSMYLCASSLAGRATNEKLFFGSGTQLSVL.

The rearrangement uses TRBV28 and TRBJ2-3; 11 bases agree with TRBD2. The V and J ends lost 4 bases and 1 base, in that order; junction bases with no gene match: 7. CDR3 length: 17 amino acids. Germline V gene sequence: CDR1 MDHEN, CDR2 SYDVKM. Written as DNA, the CDR3 is TGTGCCAGCAGTTCCGTAATTAGCGGGAGGGGCACAGATACGCAGTATTTT. Amino acid sequence: CASSSVISGRGTDTQYF.

Only one count was recorded for this clone. The chain has TRBV10-3 and TRBJ1-4, with TRBD1 as a possible D gene (5 bases). The length of the CDR3 is 15 residues. CDR1 and CDR2 from the germline V gene are ENHRY and SYGVKD. V was clipped by 3 bases and J by 1 base, with 9 bases between them. CDR3 DNA sequence: TGTGCCATCAGTGACAGGGAGGGAACTAATGAAAAACTGTTTTTT. The encoded protein is CAISDREGTNEKLFF.

The CDR3 region is CASIKSGSQRELFF. Written as DNA, the CDR3 is TGTGCCAGCATCAAGAGCGGGTCTCAAAGGGAGCTGTTTTTT. This sequence joins TRBV28 and TRBJ2-2; the D gene is possibly TRBD2 (6 bases). The V gene's germline CDR1 is MDHEN and CDR2 SYDVKM. The CDR3 covers 14 residues. V lost 7 bases, J lost 9 bases, and 18 bases lay in between.